The 30 T cell receptor beta chains given below trace back to one sample, sequenced in a study of T cells in Graves' hyperthyroidism and ophthalmopathy. The source material, RNA transcripts, was used to amplify TCR beta CDR3 regions. The HTBI set primed first-round TCR CDR3 RT-PCR. TCRdb reanalysed the multiplex PCR reads using MiXCR and keeps one entry per CDR3 protein. Among about 740,000 distinct CDR3 sequences, around 13% were seen once, and the ten largest hold roughly 10%. The sample consisted of blood. The receptor source for this set is a young woman with Graves' hyperthyroidism.

The chain carries TRBV7-9 and TRBJ2-7; D ambiguous. Looked up from germline, CDR1 is SEHNR and CDR2 is FQNEAQ (reference sequence). Trimming removed 3 bases at V and 2 bases at J, with 11 bases between. The CDR3 extends over 14 amino acids. The DNA for the CDR3 is TGTGCCAGCAGCTTTGATCTCCCCCCCTACGAGCAGTACTTC. This codes for CASSFDLPPYEQYF.

The CDR3 is CASSLGRAAADTQYF. DNA of the CDR3: TGTGCCAGCAGCTTAGGTAGGGCGGCGGCAGATACGCAGTATTTT. The J gene is TRBJ2-3, the V gene TRBV7-9; no reliable D call. Deletions cut 1 base from V and 4 bases from J, with 12 bases between. Germline loops: CDR1 SEHNR, CDR2 FQNEAQ (reference sequence). This CDR3 is built from 15 residues.

A few counts support this clonotype. The rearrangement joins TRBV9 to TRBJ2-3; TRBD2 aligns across 8 bases. This CDR3 contains 18 residues. The V gene's germline CDR1 is SGDLS and CDR2 YYNGEE. The V and J ends lost 1 base and 3 bases, in that order; junction bases with no gene match: 13. The CDR3 reads CASSVNQGSGSTTDTQYF. CDR3 bases: TGTGCCAGCAGCGTAAATCAGGGCAGCGGGAGTACTACAGATACGCAGTATTTT. Looking up the rest from reference TRBV9 and TRBJ2-3 gives the full variable domain: DSGVTQTPKHLITATGQRVTLRCSPRSGDLSVYWYQQSLDQGLQFLIQYYNGEERAKGNILERFSAQQFPDLHSELNLSSLELGDSALYFCASSVNQGSGSTTDTQYFGPGTRLTVL.

This clonotype has more than one count but fewer than ten. The chain has TRBV7-9 and TRBJ2-5; D call uncertain. Per germline, CDR1 SEHNR and CDR2 FQNEAQ (reference sequence). With 3 bases removed from V and 5 bases from J, the gap between germline ends came to 10 bases. The CDR3 extends over 13 amino acids. CDR3 in DNA: TGTGCCAGCAGCTTTATGGTCGTGGAGACCCAGTACTTC. Amino acid sequence: CASSFMVVETQYF.

This clonotype was observed a handful of times. The gene calls are TRBV4-3 and TRBJ1-4; tentative D call: TRBD1 (6 bases). Germline assignment: CDR1 LGHNA and CDR2 YSLEER. V was clipped by 0 bases and J by 3 bases, with 8 bases between them. The CDR3 extends over 15 amino acids. As DNA, the CDR3 is TGCGCCAGCAGCCAAGAAGGGGGGTCTAATGAAAAACTGTTTTTT. Translated: CASSQEGGSNEKLFF.

This clonotype was counted ten times or more. The J gene is TRBJ2-7, the V gene TRBV18, with unresolved D. Germline values: CDR1 KGHSH, CDR2 LQKENI. V lost 2 bases and J 3 bases, leaving 5 bases between the germline ends. This CDR3 has 12 amino acids. CDR3 amino acids: CASSPSVYEQYF. CDR3 bases: TGTGCCAGCTCACCATCGGTCTACGAGCAGTACTTC.

The chain uses TRBV6-1 and TRBJ1-2; D gene uncertain. V lost 7 bases and J lost 8, with 17 bases in between. This CDR3 is 13 amino acids long. Germline V gene lookup returns CDR1 MNHNS and CDR2 SASEGT. CDR3 coding DNA: TGTGCCAGCACCGTCGACACTCCCCACGGCTACACCTTC. It encodes CASTVDTPHGYTF.

This clonotype showed up many times. The rearrangement links TRBV9 to TRBJ2-7, with D maybe TRBD1 (6 bases). V was pared by 3 bases and J by 4 bases, with 17 bases between. The germline CDR1 and CDR2 sequences are SGDLS and YYNGEE. This CDR3 has 15 residues. The chain's CDR3 is CASSGRDTGSYEQYF. The CDR3 DNA is TGTGCCAGCAGCGGCCGGGACACCGGTTCTTACGAGCAGTACTTC. The full variable domain, its missing parts supplied by reference TRBV9 and TRBJ2-7, is DSGVTQTPKHLITATGQRVTLRCSPRSGDLSVYWYQQSLDQGLQFLIQYYNGEERAKGNILERFSAQQFPDLHSELNLSSLELGDSALYFCASSGRDTGSYEQYFGPGTRLTVT.

V usage is TRBV25-1 and J usage is TRBJ2-3, with D maybe TRBD2 (6 bases). V lost 7 bases to trimming and J lost 2 bases, with 13 bases between them. Germline lookup yields CDR1 MGHDK and CDR2 SYGVNS. There are 14 residues in the CDR3. In nucleotides, the CDR3 is TGTGCCAGCACTAAGCCTAGCGACACAGATACGCAGTATTTT. Protein sequence: CASTKPSDTDTQYF.

This rearrangement joins TRBV7-2 to TRBJ1-4; 9 bases are a match to TRBD1. V was clipped by 5 bases and J by 7 bases; unmatched bases: 5. Germline V gene data show CDR1 as SGHTA and CDR2 as FQGNSA. There are 14 residues in the CDR3. DNA of the CDR3: TGTGCCAGCAGCCGAGACAGGGGGAGTGAAAAACTGTTTTTT. Its protein product is CASSRDRGSEKLFF.

This clonotype was recorded many times. The gene calls are TRBV10-1 and TRBJ2-7, with a tentative D call TRBD2 (5 bases). The CDR3 covers 15 residues. V was clipped by 0 bases and J by 5 bases, with 14 bases between them. Germline V gene lookup returns CDR1 WNHNN and CDR2 SYGVQD (reference sequence). The CDR3 here is CASSESGTGIDEQYF. The CDR3 region has the DNA TGCGCCAGCAGTGAGTCCGGTACGGGGATCGACGAGCAGTACTTC.

This clonotype came up many times. The chain couples TRBV28 to TRBJ1-2; D unclear. The germline CDR1 and CDR2 sequences are MDHEN and SYDVKM. The length of the CDR3 is 15 residues. Trimming shortened V by 3 bases and J by 2 bases, and 13 bases separated the two germline ends. Here the CDR3 reads CASSLLTDHNYGYTF. The CDR3 DNA reads TGTGCCAGCAGTTTGTTAACAGACCACAACTATGGCTACACCTTC.

This clonotype occurred a few times. The rearrangement links TRBV5-1 to TRBJ1-1; D may be TRBD1 (6 bases). Trimming removed 2 bases at V and 1 base at J, with 12 bases between. Germline loops: CDR1 SGHRS, CDR2 YFSETQ. This CDR3 has 15 amino acids. CDR3 in DNA: TGCGCCAGCAGCTTCTCAGGGGCCCCGAACACTGAAGCTTTCTTT. This translates into CASSFSGAPNTEAFF.

This rearrangement joins TRBV19 to TRBJ2-7; TRBD2 might be the D (5 bases). This CDR3 region has 14 residues. V lost 3 bases and J lost 2, with 11 bases in between. The germline V gene encodes CDR1 LNHDA and CDR2 SQIVND (reference sequence). This chain's CDR3 is CASSMEDGTYEQYF. The CDR3 DNA sequence: TGTGCCAGTAGTATGGAGGACGGTACCTACGAGCAGTACTTC. Together with reference TRBV19 and TRBJ2-7, the CDR3 gives the full variable domain: DGGITQSPKYLFRKEGQNVTLSCEQNLNHDAMYWYRQDPGQGLRLIYYSQIVNDFQKGDIAEGYSVSREKKESFPLTVTSAQKNPTAFYLCASSMEDGTYEQYFGPGTRLTVT.

Concerning this clonotype: The germline gene is not matched at one end of the junction; a read error may be the cause. The chain uses TRBV5-1 and TRBJ2-5; 9 bases fit TRBD1. Germline V gene data show CDR1 as SGHRS and CDR2 as YFSETQ. This CDR3 has 14 residues. This CDR3 reads CVSSSQGAGETQYF. CDR3 coding DNA: TGCGTCAGCAGCTCACAGGGGGCAGGGGAGACCCAGTACTTC.

This clonotype has just a few counts. V gene TRBV7-6 combines with J gene TRBJ2-3, with 12 bases aligning to TRBD2. Trimming cost V 1 base and J 2 bases; bases outside gene matches: 7. This CDR3 is 18 amino acids long. The germline CDR1 and CDR2 sequences are SGHVS and FNYEAQ. CDR3 residues: CASSLDPTSGRITDTQYF. CDR3 in DNA: TGTGCCAGCAGCTTAGACCCCACTAGCGGGAGGATCACAGATACGCAGTATTTT.

With regard to this clonotype: A much larger clone lies a single base off, so this may be a read error. The rearrangement uses TRBV4-2 and TRBJ2-1, with TRBD2 matching 11 bases. Germline CDR1 is LGHNA and CDR2 is YNFKEQ. The length of the CDR3 is 17 residues. DNA of the CDR3: TGTGCCAGCAGCTACCTCCCCGGGACTAGCGGTTACAATGAGCAGTCCTTC. This gives the protein CASSYLPGTSGYNEQSF.

To note about this clonotype: A read error may explain this, as a much larger clone is one base away. The J gene is TRBJ1-5, the V gene TRBV7-2, with D uncertain. V shed 0 bases and J shed 5 bases, with 8 bases lying between them. Germline V lookup: CDR1 SGHTA, CDR2 FQGNSA. This CDR3 has 14 residues. This chain's CDR3 is CASSLAGEDQPQHF. Here the CDR3 DNA reads TGTGCCAGCAGCTTAGCCGGCGAGGATCAGCCCCAGCATTTT. Full variable domain (remainder filled in from reference TRBV7-2 and TRBJ1-5): GAGVSQSPSNKVTEKGKDVELRCDPISGHTALYWYRQSLGQGLEFLIYFQGNSAPDKSGLPSDRFSAERTGGSVSTLTIQRTQQEDSAVYLCASSLAGEDQPQHFGDGTRLSIL.

In the case of this clonotype: A clone one base away is much larger, so this may be a read error. The conserved final phenylalanine or tryptophan is absent from the CDR3, which likely points to a read error. This chain connects TRBV20-1 to TRBJ2-3, with TRBD2 matching over 7 bases. In germline, CDR1 is DFQATT, CDR2 SNEGSKA (reference sequence). The V gene end was trimmed by 5 bases and the J gene end by 1 base; junction bases not matched to a gene: 15. The CDR3 is 17 residues long. Here the CDR3 reads CSAAYYSGSGGTDTQYV. The CDR3 DNA reads as TGCAGTGCTGCCTATTATAGCGGGTCTGGGGGCACAGATACGCAGTATGTT.

A note on this clonotype: A read error may be the cause here, since a much bigger clone is one base away. The chain carries TRBV24-1 and TRBJ1-1; TRBD1 might be the D (6 bases). The germline gives CDR1 KGHDR, CDR2 SFDVKD. V lost 1 base, J lost 11 bases, and 16 bases lay in between. The CDR3 sequence is 14 residues long. In DNA, the CDR3 is TGTGCCACCAGTGATTTTAAGGGGGGGCTCGGGGCTTTCTTT. Translation: CATSDFKGGLGAFF.

The chain couples TRBV6-1 to TRBJ1-2; D is unclear. V was shortened by 6 bases and J by 8 bases, with 13 bases between the two germline ends. CDR3 length: 12 amino acids. Germline-derived CDR1 and CDR2 are MNHNS and SASEGT. The CDR3 nucleotides are TGTGCCAGCAGCGATACGACGGGAGGCTACACCTTC. Protein sequence: CASSDTTGGYTF.

The chain has TRBV30 and TRBJ2-2; TRBD1 agrees at 9 bases. Germline V gene sequence: CDR1 GTSNPN, CDR2 SVGIG (reference sequence). The CDR3 runs to 15 residues. The junction had 8 bases not matched to a gene; V was cut back by 2 bases and J by 7 bases. The CDR3 sequence: CAWSNYRGRGGELFF. DNA for the CDR3: TGTGCCTGGAGTAATTACAGGGGGCGAGGCGGGGAGCTGTTTTTT.

The chain is built from TRBV4-1 and TRBJ1-1; D gene ambiguous. The V gene lost 1 base and the J gene lost 5 bases, with 14 bases spanning the gap. The CDR3 has 15 residues. Germline V gene sequence: CDR1 MGHRA, CDR2 YSYEKL. As DNA, the CDR3 is TGCGCCAGCAGCCAAGTAACTGCCTTGAGGACTGAAGCTTTCTTT. Its translation: CASSQVTALRTEAFF.

CDR3 DNA sequence: TGTGCCAGCAGTAGCGGGTCAGGGGGGCAGTACTTC. Its translation is CASSSGSGGQYF. The chain uses TRBV2 and TRBJ2-7; a possible D gene is TRBD1 (7 bases). Looked up from germline, CDR1 is SNHLY and CDR2 is FYNNEI. The CDR3 length is 12 residues. V dropped 5 bases and J dropped 9 bases, with 14 bases sitting between them.

Many counts were recorded for this clonotype. This sequence joins TRBV28 and TRBJ2-7; tentative D call: TRBD1 (6 bases). Germline V gene lookup returns CDR1 MDHEN and CDR2 SYDVKM. CDR3 length equals 13 residues. Trimming took 6 bases from V and 3 from J, leaving 12 bases between them. The DNA of the CDR3 is TGTGCCAGCAGCGATACAGGGAACTACGAGCAGTACTTC. Translated: CASSDTGNYEQYF.

This clonotype was observed many times. The chain couples TRBV3-1 to TRBJ2-7, with TRBD2 identical over 15 bases. The V and J ends lost 4 bases and 5 bases, in that order; junction bases with no gene match: 9. Germline V gene sequence: CDR1 LGHDT, CDR2 YNNKEL (reference sequence). The CDR3 is 17 residues long. CDR3 loop: CASSLIGTSGRIHEQYF. In nucleotides, the CDR3 is TGTGCCAGCAGCCTTATCGGGACTAGCGGGAGGATCCACGAGCAGTACTTC.

This clonotype was recorded at least ten times. The chain links TRBV7-2 to TRBJ2-5; D ambiguous. The length of the CDR3 is 11 residues. Trimming pared 4 bases from V and 9 bases from J, leaving 9 bases between. The V gene's germline CDR1 is SGHTA and CDR2 FQGNSA. The CDR3 reads CASSWMGSQYF. The CDR3 DNA sequence: TGTGCCAGCAGCTGGATGGGCTCCCAGTACTTC.

The chain employs TRBV7-8 and TRBJ1-5, with 9 bases fitting TRBD1. The CDR3 covers 15 residues. Trimming removed 2 bases from V and 6 bases from J; junction bases left unmatched: 5. From germline, CDR1 is SGHVS and CDR2 FQNEAQ. CDR3 sequence reads: CASSLRDRALQPQHF. The DNA of the CDR3 is TGTGCCAGCAGCTTAAGGGACAGGGCCCTTCAGCCCCAGCATTTT.

This clonotype was seen at least ten times. This chain connects TRBV7-9 to TRBJ2-5, with 8 bases lining up with TRBD2. CDR1 SEHNR and CDR2 FQNEAQ come from the germline V gene (reference sequence). CDR3 size: 15 residues. V dropped 8 bases and J dropped 5; count of bases not matched to a gene: 13. The CDR3: CASVEGGGRMETQYF. CDR3 in DNA: TGTGCCAGCGTAGAAGGTGGCGGGAGGATGGAGACCCAGTACTTC.

This clonotype showed up many times. V usage is TRBV5-6 and J usage is TRBJ2-7; D perhaps matches TRBD2 (6 bases). This CDR3 has 12 amino acids. From germline, CDR1 is SGHDT and CDR2 YYEEEE. V lost 2 bases to trimming and J lost 5 bases, with 8 bases between them. The CDR3 spells CASSFAGNEQYF. Here the CDR3 DNA reads TGTGCCAGCAGCTTCGCGGGGAACGAGCAGTACTTC.